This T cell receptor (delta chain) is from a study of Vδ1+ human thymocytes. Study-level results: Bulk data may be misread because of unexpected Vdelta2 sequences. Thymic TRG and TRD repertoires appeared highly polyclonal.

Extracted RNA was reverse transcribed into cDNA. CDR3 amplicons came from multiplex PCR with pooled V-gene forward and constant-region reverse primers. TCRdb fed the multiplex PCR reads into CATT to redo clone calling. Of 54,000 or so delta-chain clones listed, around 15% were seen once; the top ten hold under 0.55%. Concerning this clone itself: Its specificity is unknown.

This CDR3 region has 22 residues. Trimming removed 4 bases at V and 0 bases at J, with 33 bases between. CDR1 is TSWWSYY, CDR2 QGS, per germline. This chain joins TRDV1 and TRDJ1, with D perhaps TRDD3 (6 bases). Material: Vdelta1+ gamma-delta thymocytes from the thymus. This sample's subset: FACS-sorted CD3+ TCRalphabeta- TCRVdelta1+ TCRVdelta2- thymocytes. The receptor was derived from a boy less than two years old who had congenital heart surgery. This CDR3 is CALGAPFPTQLWGPTYTDKLIF. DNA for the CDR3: TGTGCTCTTGGGGCTCCTTTCCCGACCCAGCTCTGGGGACCCACTTACACCGATAAACTCATCTTT.